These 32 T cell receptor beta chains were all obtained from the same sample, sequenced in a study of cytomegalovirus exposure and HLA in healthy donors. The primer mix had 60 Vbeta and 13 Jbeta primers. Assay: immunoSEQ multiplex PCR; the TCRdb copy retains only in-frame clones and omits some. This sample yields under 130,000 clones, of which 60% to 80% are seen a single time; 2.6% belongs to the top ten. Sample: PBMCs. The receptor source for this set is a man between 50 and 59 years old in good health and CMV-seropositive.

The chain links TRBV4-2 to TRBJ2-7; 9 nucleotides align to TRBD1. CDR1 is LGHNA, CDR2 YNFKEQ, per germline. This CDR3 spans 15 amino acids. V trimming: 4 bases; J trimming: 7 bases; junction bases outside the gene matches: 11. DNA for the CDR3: TGTGCCAGCAGCCCCTCCCTGGGACAGGGCCGGGAGCAGTACTTC. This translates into CASSPSLGQGREQYF.

The CDR3 protein is CASSKKGGGDSPLHF. The CDR3, as DNA: TGTGCCAGCAGCAAGAAGGGCGGAGGGGATTCACCCCTCCACTTT. This chain links TRBV21-1 with TRBJ1-6. TRBV21-1 represents a pseudogene. The CDR3 consists of 15 residues.

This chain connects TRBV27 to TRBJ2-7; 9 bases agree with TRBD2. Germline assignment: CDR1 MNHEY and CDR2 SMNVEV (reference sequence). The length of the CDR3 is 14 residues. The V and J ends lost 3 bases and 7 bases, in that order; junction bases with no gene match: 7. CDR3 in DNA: TGTGCCAGCAGTTTGCGGGGGGGACTGTGGGAGCAGTACTTC. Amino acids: CASSLRGGLWEQYF.

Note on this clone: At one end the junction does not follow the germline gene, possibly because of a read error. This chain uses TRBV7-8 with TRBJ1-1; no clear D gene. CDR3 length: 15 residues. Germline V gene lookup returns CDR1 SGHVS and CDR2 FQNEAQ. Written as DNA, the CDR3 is TGTGCCAGCAGCTCGGGAGAGGGAATGAAGACTGAAGCTTTCTTT. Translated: CASSSGEGMKTEAFF.

CDR3 sequence: CASSQDSSFGNGYTF. In nucleotides, the CDR3 is TGTGCCAGCAGCCAAGATTCGAGCTTCGGTAATGGCTACACCTTC. V usage is TRBV4-2 and J usage is TRBJ1-2; D is undetermined. CDR1 is LGHNA, CDR2 YNFKEQ, per germline. CDR3 size: 15 residues. Trimming took 0 bases from V and 6 from J, leaving 14 bases between them.

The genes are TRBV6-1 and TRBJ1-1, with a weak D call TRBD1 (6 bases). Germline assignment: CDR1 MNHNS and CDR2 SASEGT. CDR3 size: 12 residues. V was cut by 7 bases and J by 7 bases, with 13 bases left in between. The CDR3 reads CASTSGVREAFF. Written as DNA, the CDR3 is TGTGCCAGCACCTCAGGGGTCCGTGAAGCTTTCTTT.

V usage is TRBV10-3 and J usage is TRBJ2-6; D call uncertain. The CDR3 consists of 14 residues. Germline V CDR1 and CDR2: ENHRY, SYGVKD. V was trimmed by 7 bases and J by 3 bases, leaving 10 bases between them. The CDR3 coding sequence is TGTGCCATCAATGGTGGCAATGGGGCCAACGTCCTGACTTTC. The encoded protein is CAINGGNGANVLTF.

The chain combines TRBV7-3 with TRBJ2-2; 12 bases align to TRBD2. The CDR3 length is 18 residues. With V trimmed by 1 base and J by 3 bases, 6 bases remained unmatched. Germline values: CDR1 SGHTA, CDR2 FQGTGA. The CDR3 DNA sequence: TGTGCCAGCAGCTTAAGAGTGCTAGCGGGGGGGCACACCGGGGAGCTGTTTTTT. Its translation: CASSLRVLAGGHTGELFF.

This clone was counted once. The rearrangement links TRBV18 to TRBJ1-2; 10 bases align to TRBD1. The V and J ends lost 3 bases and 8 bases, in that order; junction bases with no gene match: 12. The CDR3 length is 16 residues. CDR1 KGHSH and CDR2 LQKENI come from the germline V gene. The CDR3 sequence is CASSPPRQGATGGYTF. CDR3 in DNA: TGTGCCAGCTCACCGCCCCGACAGGGGGCGACGGGGGGCTACACCTTC.

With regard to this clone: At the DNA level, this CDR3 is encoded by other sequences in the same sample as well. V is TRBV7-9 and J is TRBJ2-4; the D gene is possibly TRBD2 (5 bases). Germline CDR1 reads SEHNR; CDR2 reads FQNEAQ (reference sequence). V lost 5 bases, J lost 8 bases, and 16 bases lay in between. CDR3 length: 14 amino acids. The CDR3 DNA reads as TGTGCCAGCAGCCTAGTTCGAGGGTGGGACATTCAGTACTTC. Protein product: CASSLVRGWDIQYF.

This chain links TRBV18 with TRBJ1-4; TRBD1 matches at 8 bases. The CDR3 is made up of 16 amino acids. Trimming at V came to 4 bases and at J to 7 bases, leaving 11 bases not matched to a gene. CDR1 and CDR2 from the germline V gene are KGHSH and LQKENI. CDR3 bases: TGTGCCAGCTCACGACGACAGGGGTCAATAGGTGAAAAACTGTTTTTT. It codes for CASSRRQGSIGEKLFF. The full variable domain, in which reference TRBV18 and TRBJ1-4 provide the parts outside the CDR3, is NAGVMQNPRHLVRRRGQEARLRCSPMKGHSHVYWYRQLPEEGLKFMVYLQKENIIDESGMPKERFSAEFPKEGPSILRIQQVVRGDSAAYFCASSRRQGSIGEKLFFGSGTQLSVL.

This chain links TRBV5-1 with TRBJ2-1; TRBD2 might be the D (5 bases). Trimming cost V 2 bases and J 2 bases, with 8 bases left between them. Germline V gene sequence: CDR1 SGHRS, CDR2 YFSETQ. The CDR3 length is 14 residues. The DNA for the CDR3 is TGCGCCAGCAGCTTTATGGAGGCCTACAATGAGCAGTTCTTC. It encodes CASSFMEAYNEQFF.

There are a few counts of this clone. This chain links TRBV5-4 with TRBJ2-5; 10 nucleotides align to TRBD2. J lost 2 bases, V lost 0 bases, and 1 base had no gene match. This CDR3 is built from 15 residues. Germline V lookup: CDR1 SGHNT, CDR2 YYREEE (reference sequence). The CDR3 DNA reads TGTGCCAGCAGCTTGGCGACTAGCGGGCAAGAGACCCAGTACTTC. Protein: CASSLATSGQETQYF.

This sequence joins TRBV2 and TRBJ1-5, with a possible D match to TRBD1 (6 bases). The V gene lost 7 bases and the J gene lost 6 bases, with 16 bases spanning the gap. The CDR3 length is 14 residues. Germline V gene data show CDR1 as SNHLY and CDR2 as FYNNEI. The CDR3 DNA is TGTGCCAGCATTAGGGACCTAGGGGGTCAGCCCCAGCATTTT. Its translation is CASIRDLGGQPQHF.

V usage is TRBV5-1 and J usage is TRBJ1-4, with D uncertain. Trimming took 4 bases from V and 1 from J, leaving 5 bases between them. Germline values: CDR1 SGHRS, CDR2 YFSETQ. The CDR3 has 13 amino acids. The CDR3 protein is CASSRGTNEKLFF. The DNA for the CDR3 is TGCGCCAGCAGCCGGGGAACTAATGAAAAACTGTTTTTT.

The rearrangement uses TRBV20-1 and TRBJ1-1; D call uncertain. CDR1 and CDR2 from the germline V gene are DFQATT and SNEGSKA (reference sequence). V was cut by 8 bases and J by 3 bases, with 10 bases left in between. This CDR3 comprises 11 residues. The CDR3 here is CSTQEDTEAFF. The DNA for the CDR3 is TGCAGTACTCAAGAGGACACTGAAGCTTTCTTT.

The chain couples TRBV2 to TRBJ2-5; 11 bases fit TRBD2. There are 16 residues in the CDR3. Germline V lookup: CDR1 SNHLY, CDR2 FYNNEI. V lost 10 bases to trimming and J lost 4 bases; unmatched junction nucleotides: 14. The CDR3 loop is CATPLGLAGGRETQYF. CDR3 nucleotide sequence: TGTGCCACTCCTCTTGGGCTAGCGGGAGGCCGAGAGACCCAGTACTTC.

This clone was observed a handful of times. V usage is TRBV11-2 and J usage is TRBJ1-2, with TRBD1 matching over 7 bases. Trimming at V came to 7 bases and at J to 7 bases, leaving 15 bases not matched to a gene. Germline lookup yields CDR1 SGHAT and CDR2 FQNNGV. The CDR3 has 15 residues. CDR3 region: CASTSSTTGIAGYTF. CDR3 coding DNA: TGTGCCAGCACCTCCTCTACGACAGGGATAGCTGGCTACACCTTC.

CDR3 amino acids: CASSLDFGQETSYEQYF. For the CDR3, the DNA is TGTGCCAGCAGCTTGGATTTCGGACAGGAGACCTCCTACGAGCAGTACTTC. The J gene is TRBJ2-7, the V gene TRBV5-5, with 7 bases matching TRBD1. The CDR3 is 17 amino acids. Germline V gene lookup returns CDR1 SGHKS and CDR2 YYEKEE (reference sequence). Trimming at V came to 0 bases and at J to 0 bases, leaving 9 bases not matched to a gene.

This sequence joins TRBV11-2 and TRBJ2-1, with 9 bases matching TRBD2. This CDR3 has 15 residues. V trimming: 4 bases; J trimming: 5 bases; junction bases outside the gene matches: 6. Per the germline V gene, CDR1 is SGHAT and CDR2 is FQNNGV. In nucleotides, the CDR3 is TGTGCCAGCAGCTCCGCCTGGACTAGCGACAATGAGCAGTTCTTC. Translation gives CASSSAWTSDNEQFF. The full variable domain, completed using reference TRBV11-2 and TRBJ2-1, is EAGVAQSPRYKIIEKRQSVAFWCNPISGHATLYWYQQILGQGPKLLIQFQNNGVVDDSQLPKDRFSAERLKGVDSTLKIQPAKLEDSAVYLCASSSAWTSDNEQFFGPGTRLTVL.

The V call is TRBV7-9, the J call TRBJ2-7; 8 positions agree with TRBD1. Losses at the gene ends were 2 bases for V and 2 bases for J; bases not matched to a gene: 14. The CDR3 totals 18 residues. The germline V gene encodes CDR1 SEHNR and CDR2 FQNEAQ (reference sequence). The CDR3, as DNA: TGTGCCAGCAGCTTAATCGGTTCCGGGGACAGGAGACCCTACGAGCAGTACTTC. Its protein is CASSLIGSGDRRPYEQYF.

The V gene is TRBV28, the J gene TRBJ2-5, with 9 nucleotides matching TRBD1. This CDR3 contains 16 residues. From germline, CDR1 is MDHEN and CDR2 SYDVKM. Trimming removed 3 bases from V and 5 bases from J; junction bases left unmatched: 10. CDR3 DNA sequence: TGTGCCAGCAGTTTTAATATAGGACAGGGGAGCGAGACCCAGTACTTC. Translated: CASSFNIGQGSETQYF.

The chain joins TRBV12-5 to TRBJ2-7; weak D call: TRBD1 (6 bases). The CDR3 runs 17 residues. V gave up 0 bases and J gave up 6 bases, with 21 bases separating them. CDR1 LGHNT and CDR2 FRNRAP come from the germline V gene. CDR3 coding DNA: TGTGCTAGTGGTTTGGTAATTGGATCAGGGGCCAGGGGCGAGCAGTACTTC. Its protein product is CASGLVIGSGARGEQYF.

The CDR3 reads CASNPGQRGELFF. CDR3 DNA sequence: TGTGCCAGCAACCCAGGACAGCGCGGGGAGCTGTTTTTT. The chain is built from TRBV7-9 and TRBJ2-2; the D gene is possibly TRBD1 (6 bases). This CDR3 has 13 amino acids. Germline CDR1 is SEHNR and CDR2 is FQNEAQ (reference sequence). The V gene lost 7 bases and the J gene lost 7 bases, with 13 bases spanning the gap. The variable domain in full, completed from reference TRBV7-9 and TRBJ2-2, reads DTGVSQNPRHKITKRGQNVTFRCDPISEHNRLYWYRQTLGQGPEFLTYFQNEAQLEKSRLLSDRFSAERPKGSFSTLEIQRTEQGDSAMYLCASNPGQRGELFFGEGSRLTVL.

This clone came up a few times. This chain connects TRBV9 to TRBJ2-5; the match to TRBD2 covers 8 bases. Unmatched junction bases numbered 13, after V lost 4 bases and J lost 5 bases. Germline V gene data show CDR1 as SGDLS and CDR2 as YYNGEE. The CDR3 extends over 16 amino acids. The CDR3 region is CASSSRLSGSGETQYF. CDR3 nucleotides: TGTGCCAGCAGCTCCCGTCTGAGCGGGAGTGGGGAGACCCAGTACTTC.

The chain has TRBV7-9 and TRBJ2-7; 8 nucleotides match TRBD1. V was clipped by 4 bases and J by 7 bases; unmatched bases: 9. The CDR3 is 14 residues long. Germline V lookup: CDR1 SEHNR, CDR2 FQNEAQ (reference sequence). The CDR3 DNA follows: TGTGCCAGCAGCTCCGGGACAGGCGGAAGGGAGCAGTACTTC. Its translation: CASSSGTGGREQYF.

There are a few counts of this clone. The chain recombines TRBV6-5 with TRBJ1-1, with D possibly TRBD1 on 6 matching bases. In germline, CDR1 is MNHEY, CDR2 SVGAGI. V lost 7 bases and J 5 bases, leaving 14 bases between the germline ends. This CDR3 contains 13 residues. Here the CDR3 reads CASTNSQGTEAFF. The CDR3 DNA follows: TGTGCCAGCACCAATTCTCAGGGGACTGAAGCTTTCTTT.

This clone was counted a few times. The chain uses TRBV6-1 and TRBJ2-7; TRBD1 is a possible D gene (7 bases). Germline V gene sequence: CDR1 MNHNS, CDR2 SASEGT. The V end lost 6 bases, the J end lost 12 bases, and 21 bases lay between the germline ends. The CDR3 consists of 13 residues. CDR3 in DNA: TGTGCCAGCAGAGAGAATTCCGACAGGGAGGCGTACTTC. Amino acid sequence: CASRENSDREAYF.

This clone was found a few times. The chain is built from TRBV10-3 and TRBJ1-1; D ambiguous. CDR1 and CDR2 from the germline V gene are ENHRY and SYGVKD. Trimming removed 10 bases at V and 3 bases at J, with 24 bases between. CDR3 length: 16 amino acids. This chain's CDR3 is CATTDTSRGIDTEAFF. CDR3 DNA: TGTGCCACGACGGATACCTCTCGAGGTATCGACACTGAAGCTTTCTTT.

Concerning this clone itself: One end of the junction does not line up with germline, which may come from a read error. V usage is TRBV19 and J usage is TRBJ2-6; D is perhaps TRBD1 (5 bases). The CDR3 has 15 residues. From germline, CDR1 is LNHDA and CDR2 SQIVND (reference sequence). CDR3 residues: CASTSFGSGANGLTF. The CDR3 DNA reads TGTGCCAGTACCTCGTTTGGCTCTGGGGCCAACGGCCTGACTTTC.

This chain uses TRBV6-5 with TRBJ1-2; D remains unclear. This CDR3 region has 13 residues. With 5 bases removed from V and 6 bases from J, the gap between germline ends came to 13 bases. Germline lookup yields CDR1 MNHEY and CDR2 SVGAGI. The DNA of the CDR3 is TGTGCCAGCAGTCCCCGGAGGGAGGATGGCTACACCTTC. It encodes CASSPRREDGYTF.

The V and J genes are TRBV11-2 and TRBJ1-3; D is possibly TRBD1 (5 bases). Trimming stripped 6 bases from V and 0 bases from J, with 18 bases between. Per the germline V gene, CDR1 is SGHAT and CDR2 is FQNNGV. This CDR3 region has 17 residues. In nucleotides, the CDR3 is TGTGCCAGCAGTCTAGGGGCGGGGCCTCGCTCTGGAAACACCATATATTTT. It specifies CASSLGAGPRSGNTIYF.